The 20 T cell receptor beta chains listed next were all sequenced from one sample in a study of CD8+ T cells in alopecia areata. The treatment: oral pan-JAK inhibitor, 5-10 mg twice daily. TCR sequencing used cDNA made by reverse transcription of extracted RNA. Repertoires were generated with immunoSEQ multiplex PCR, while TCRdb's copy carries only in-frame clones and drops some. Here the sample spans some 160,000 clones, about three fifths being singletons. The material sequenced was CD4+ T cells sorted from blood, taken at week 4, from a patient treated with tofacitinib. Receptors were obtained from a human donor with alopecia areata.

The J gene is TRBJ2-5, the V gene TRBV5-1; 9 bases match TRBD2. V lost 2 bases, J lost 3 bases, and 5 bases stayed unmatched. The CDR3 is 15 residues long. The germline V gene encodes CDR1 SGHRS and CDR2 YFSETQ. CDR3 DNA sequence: TGCGCCAGCAGCTTCCACGGGACTAGCAAAGAGACCCAGTACTTC. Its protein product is CASSFHGTSKETQYF.

CDR3 region: CAWSVLGQGRQPQHF. DNA of the CDR3: TGTGCCTGGAGTGTACTGGGACAGGGACGGCAGCCCCAGCATTTT. The rearrangement joins TRBV30 to TRBJ1-5, with 9 nucleotides matching TRBD1. Germline assignment: CDR1 GTSNPN and CDR2 SVGIG (reference sequence). CDR3 size: 15 residues. V trimming: 0 bases; J trimming: 7 bases; junction bases outside the gene matches: 7. The entire variable domain, with the rest obtained from reference TRBV30 and TRBJ1-5, is as follows: SQTIHQWPATLVQPVGSPLSLECTVEGTSNPNLYWYRQAAGRGLQLLFYSVGIGQISSEVPQNLSASRPQDRQFILSSKKLLLSDSGFYLCAWSVLGQGRQPQHFGDGTRLSIL.

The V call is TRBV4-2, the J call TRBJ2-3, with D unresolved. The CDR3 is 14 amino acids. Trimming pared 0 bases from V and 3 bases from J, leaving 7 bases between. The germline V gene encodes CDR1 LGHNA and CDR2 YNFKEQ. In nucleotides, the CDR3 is TGTGCCAGCAGCCAAGATAGAAGGACAGATACGCAGTATTTT. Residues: CASSQDRRTDTQYF.

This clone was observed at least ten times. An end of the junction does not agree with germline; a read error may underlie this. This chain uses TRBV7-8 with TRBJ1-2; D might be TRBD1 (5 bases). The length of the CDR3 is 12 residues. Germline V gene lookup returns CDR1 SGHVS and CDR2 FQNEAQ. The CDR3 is CASSPPLETEVF. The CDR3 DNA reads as TGTGCCAGCAGCCCCCCCCTTGAGACAGAGGTCTTC.

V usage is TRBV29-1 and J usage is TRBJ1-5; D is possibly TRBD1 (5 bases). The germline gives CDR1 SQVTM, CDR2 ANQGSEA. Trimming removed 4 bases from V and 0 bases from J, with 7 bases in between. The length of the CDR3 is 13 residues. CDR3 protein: CSVVGGSNQPQHF. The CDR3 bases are TGCAGCGTTGTTGGGGGTAGCAATCAGCCCCAGCATTTT.

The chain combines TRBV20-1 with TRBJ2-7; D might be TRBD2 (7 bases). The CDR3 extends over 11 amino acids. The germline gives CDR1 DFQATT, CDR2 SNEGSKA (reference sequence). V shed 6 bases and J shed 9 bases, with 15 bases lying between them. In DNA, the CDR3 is TGCAGTGCCCCCCAGGGGACTACGCAGTACTTC. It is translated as CSAPQGTTQYF.

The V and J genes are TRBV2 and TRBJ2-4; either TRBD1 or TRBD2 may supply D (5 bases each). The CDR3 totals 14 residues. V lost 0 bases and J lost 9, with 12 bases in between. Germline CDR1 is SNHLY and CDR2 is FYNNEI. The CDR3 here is CASSEARDGVIQYF. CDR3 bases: TGTGCCAGCAGTGAAGCCAGGGACGGGGTCATTCAGTACTTC.

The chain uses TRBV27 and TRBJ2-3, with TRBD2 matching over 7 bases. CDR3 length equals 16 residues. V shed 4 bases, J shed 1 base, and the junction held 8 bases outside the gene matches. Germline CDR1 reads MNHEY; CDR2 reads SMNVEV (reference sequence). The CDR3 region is CASSSLGGSRTDTQYF. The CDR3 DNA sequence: TGTGCCAGCAGTTCCCTGGGGGGGAGCCGCACAGATACGCAGTATTTT.

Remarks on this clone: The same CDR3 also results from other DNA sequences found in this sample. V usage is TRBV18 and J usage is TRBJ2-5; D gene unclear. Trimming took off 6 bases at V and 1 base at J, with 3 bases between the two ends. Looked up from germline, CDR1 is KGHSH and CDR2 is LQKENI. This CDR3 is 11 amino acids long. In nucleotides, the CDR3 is TGTGCCAGCTCGCCCCAAGAGACCCAGTACTTC. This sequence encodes CASSPQETQYF.

This chain's CDR3 is CASSLGNSGVNEQFF. Here the CDR3 DNA reads TGTGCCAGCAGCTTAGGAAATAGCGGGGTCAATGAGCAGTTCTTC. This chain uses TRBV7-8 with TRBJ2-1; 8 bases align to TRBD2. V lost 1 base, J lost 6 bases, and 5 bases stayed unmatched. The CDR3 consists of 15 residues. Looked up from germline, CDR1 is SGHVS and CDR2 is FQNEAQ.

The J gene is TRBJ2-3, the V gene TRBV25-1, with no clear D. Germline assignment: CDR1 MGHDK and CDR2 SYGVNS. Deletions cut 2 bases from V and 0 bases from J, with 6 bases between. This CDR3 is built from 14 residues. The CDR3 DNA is TGTGCCAGCAGTGAAATCCTTAGCACAGATACGCAGTATTTT. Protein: CASSEILSTDTQYF.

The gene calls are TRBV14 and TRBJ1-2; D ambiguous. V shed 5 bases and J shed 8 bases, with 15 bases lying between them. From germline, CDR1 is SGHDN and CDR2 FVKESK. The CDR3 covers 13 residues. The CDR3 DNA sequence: TGTGCCAGCAGCTTTGCTCGGGGAGACGGCTACACCTTC. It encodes CASSFARGDGYTF.

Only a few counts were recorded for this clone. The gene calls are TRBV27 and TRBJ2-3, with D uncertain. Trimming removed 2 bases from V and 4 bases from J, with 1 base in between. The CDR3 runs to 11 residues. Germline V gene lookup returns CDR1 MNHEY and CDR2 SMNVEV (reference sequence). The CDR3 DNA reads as TGTGCCAGCAGTTTAGCAGATACGCAGTATTTT. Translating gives CASSLADTQYF.

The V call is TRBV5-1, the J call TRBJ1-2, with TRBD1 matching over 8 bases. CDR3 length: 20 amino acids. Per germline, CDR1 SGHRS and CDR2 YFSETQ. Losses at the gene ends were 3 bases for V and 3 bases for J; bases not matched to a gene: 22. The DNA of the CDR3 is TGCGCCAGCAGCTCGCCCGACCACAGGGGGTCCCGAACTGAGGACTATGGCTACACCTTC. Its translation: CASSSPDHRGSRTEDYGYTF.

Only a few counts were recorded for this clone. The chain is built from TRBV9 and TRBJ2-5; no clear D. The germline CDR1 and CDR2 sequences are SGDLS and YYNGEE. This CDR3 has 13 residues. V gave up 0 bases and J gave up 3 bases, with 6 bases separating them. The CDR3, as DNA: TGTGCCAGCAGCGTAGGGCAGAAAGAGACCCAGTACTTC. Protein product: CASSVGQKETQYF.

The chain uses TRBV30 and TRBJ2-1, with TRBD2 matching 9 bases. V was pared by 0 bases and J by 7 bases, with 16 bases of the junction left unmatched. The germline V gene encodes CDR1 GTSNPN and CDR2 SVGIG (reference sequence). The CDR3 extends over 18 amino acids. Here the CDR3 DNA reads TGTGCCTGGAGTGTGGGGGTCCTAGCGGGGTCTCGCGGTAATGAGCAGTTCTTC. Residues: CAWSVGVLAGSRGNEQFF.

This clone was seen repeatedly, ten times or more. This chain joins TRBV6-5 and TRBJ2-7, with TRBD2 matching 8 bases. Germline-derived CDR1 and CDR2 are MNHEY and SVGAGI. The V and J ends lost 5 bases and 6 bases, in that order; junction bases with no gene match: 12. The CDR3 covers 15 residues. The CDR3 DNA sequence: TGTGCCAGCAGTCCTGAGCTCGGGACTAGTACCGAGCAGTACTTC. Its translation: CASSPELGTSTEQYF.

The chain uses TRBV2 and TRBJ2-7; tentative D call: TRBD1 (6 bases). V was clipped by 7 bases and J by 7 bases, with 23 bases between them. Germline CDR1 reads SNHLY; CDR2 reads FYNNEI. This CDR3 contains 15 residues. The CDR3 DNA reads TGTGCCAGCACCGGAGTACAGGGCCAATCGGTGGAGCAGTACTTC. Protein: CASTGVQGQSVEQYF.

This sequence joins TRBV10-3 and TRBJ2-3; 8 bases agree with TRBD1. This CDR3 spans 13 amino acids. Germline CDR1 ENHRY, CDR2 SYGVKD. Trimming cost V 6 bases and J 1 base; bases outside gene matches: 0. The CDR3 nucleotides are TGTGCCATCAGGGGACAGGGCACAGATACGCAGTATTTT. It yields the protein CAIRGQGTDTQYF.

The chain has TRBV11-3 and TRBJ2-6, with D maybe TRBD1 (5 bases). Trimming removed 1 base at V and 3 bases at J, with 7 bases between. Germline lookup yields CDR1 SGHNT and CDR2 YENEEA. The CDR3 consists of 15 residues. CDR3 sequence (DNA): TGTGCCAGCAGCTTAGCAGGGAATGGGGCCAACGTCCTGACTTTC. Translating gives CASSLAGNGANVLTF. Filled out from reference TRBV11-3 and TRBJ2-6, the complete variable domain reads EAGVVQSPRYKIIEKKQPVAFWCNPISGHNTLYWYLQNLGQGPELLIRYENEEAVDDSQLPKDRFSAERLKGVDSTLKIQPAELGDSAVYLCASSLAGNGANVLTFGAGSRLTVL.